These 32 T cell receptor beta chains share one sample of origin, sequenced in a study of control samples from healthy donors and cancer patients. The repertoire was sequenced with immunoSEQ multiplex PCR; TCRdb's copy has only in-frame clones and lacks some. The sample lists about 410,000 clones; approximately 92% were seen once. Material: PBMCs. The receptors were gathered from a middle-aged man with head and neck cancer.

The chain has TRBV5-1 and TRBJ1-1; D is undetermined. The CDR3 contains 13 residues. V dropped 4 bases and J dropped 1 base, with 8 bases sitting between them. Germline CDR1 SGHRS, CDR2 YFSETQ. The CDR3 protein is CASSITQNTEAFF. For the CDR3, the DNA is TGCGCCAGCAGCATCACACAGAACACTGAAGCTTTCTTT.

This chain joins TRBV9 and TRBJ1-2; D is uncertain. V was trimmed by 0 bases and J by 3 bases, leaving 9 bases between them. Looked up from germline, CDR1 is SGDLS and CDR2 is YYNGEE. This CDR3 spans 14 amino acids. CDR3 bases: TGTGCCAGCAGCGTAGCAACAGCAGACTATGGCTACACCTTC. Residues: CASSVATADYGYTF.

V and J are TRBV4-2 and TRBJ1-4, with D unclear. This CDR3 is 16 amino acids long. Deletions cut 3 bases from V and 0 bases from J, with 11 bases between. From germline, CDR1 is LGHNA and CDR2 YNFKEQ. CDR3 bases: TGTGCCAGCAGCCAGGCCGCCGGGGCAACTAATGAAAAACTGTTTTTT. Translating gives CASSQAAGATNEKLFF.

V is TRBV10-3 and J is TRBJ2-3; D ambiguous. The germline V gene has CDR1 ENHRY and CDR2 SYGVKD. The CDR3 totals 14 residues. Trimming took off 2 bases at V and 6 bases at J, with 12 bases between the two ends. Written as DNA, the CDR3 is TGTGCCATCAGTGAGATTGGCCCGATGGATACGCAGTATTTT. It encodes CAISEIGPMDTQYF.

The chain combines TRBV27 with TRBJ2-5; D is undetermined. V lost 3 bases to trimming and J lost 5 bases, with 13 bases between them. The CDR3 length is 14 residues. CDR1 is MNHEY and CDR2 is SMNVEV in the germline V gene (reference sequence). The CDR3 here is CASSFTSIGETQYF. CDR3 in DNA: TGTGCCAGCAGTTTTACCAGTATTGGTGAGACCCAGTACTTC.

J is TRBJ1-2 and V is TRBV5-4; D is unresolved. V dropped 3 bases and J dropped 5 bases, with 17 bases sitting between them. This CDR3 is 15 amino acids long. Germline CDR1 reads SGHNT; CDR2 reads YYREEE (reference sequence). The CDR3 sequence is CASSSLLFSEYGYTF. The CDR3 DNA is TGTGCCAGCAGCTCATTACTTTTTTCCGAATATGGCTACACCTTC.

The chain has TRBV7-2 and TRBJ2-1; 8 bases line up with TRBD1. Germline V gene lookup returns CDR1 SGHTA and CDR2 FQGNSA. After removal of 5 bases from V and 4 bases from J, the junction contained 7 bases not matched to a gene. This CDR3 region has 15 residues. The CDR3 loop reads CASSPGQGIYNEQFF. In nucleotides, the CDR3 is TGTGCCAGCAGCCCTGGACAGGGAATTTACAATGAGCAGTTCTTC.

The genes are TRBV11-2 and TRBJ2-4; 8 positions match TRBD1. Germline CDR1 is SGHAT and CDR2 is FQNNGV. With V trimmed by 4 bases and J by 0 bases, 8 bases remained unmatched. The CDR3 spans 17 residues. Here the CDR3 DNA reads TGTGCCAGCAGCTCCCCCCGGGACAGGAGAGCCAAAAACATTCAGTACTTC. Its translation: CASSSPRDRRAKNIQYF.

CDR3 nucleotide sequence: TGTGCCAGCAGTCCCCGGACAGGGGGCTTGACCCAGCATTTT. This encodes CASSPRTGGLTQHF. The chain combines TRBV6-5 with TRBJ1-5, with 11 bases lining up with TRBD1. J was trimmed by 11 bases and V by 5 bases; bases with no gene match: 8. Per the germline V gene, CDR1 is MNHEY and CDR2 is SVGAGI. This CDR3 contains 14 residues.

This chain joins TRBV6-2 or TRBV6-3 and TRBJ1-6; D gene ambiguous. The germline CDR1 and CDR2 sequences are MNHEY and SVGEGT. Trimming took off 0 bases at V and 0 bases at J, with 18 bases between the two ends. This CDR3 has 20 residues. The CDR3 is CASSYSDVLSLSSYNSPLHF. Written as DNA, the CDR3 is TGTGCCAGCAGTTACTCGGACGTTTTGTCACTCAGCTCCTATAATTCACCCCTCCACTTT.

This chain connects TRBV28 to TRBJ1-1, with D tentatively TRBD1 (5 bases). CDR3 length: 15 amino acids. The germline CDR1 and CDR2 sequences are MDHEN and SYDVKM. Between the trimmed V and J ends, which lost 3 bases and 4 bases, there was a span of 15 bases. Here the CDR3 reads CASSFGANQGTEAFF. The CDR3 DNA is TGTGCCAGCAGTTTTGGAGCCAATCAGGGCACTGAAGCTTTCTTT.

This CDR3 is CASSPWTGEEGYTF. In DNA, the CDR3 is TGTGCCAGCAGCCCCTGGACAGGGGAGGAAGGCTACACCTTC. This rearrangement joins TRBV3-1 (or the pseudogene TRBV3-2) to TRBJ1-2; 9 bases line up with TRBD1. V was clipped by 4 bases and J by 8 bases; unmatched bases: 8. The CDR3 totals 14 residues. Germline assignment: CDR1 LGHDT and CDR2 YNNKEL (reference sequence).

The chain employs TRBV27 and TRBJ2-5, with TRBD2 matching over 9 bases. The CDR3 runs 16 residues. Germline CDR1 MNHEY, CDR2 SMNVEV (reference sequence). V gave up 2 bases and J gave up 4 bases; unmatched junction bases: 8. The CDR3 region has the DNA TGTGCCAGCAGTTTAATCCCGGGAGCGGGAGGAGAGACCCAGTACTTC. As protein: CASSLIPGAGGETQYF.

The gene calls are TRBV2 and TRBJ1-2; maybe TRBD1 (6 bases). CDR3 length equals 14 residues. Trimming removed 3 bases at V and 8 bases at J, with 16 bases between. Looked up from germline, CDR1 is SNHLY and CDR2 is FYNNEI. As DNA, the CDR3 is TGTGCCAGCAGTGATGTGACAGGATCGAGCGGCTACACCTTC. This encodes CASSDVTGSSGYTF.

V usage is TRBV19 and J usage is TRBJ2-3, with 8 bases fitting TRBD2. The trim removed 3 bases at V and 5 bases at J, leaving 4 bases unmatched. This CDR3 is built from 14 residues. The germline V gene has CDR1 LNHDA and CDR2 SQIVND (reference sequence). The chain's CDR3 is CASSMPGGEDTQYF. CDR3 in DNA: TGTGCCAGTAGTATGCCCGGGGGGGAAGATACGCAGTATTTT.

The V gene is TRBV2, the J gene TRBJ2-7; 9 bases align to TRBD1. V trimming: 4 bases; J trimming: 2 bases; junction bases outside the gene matches: 3. From germline, CDR1 is SNHLY and CDR2 FYNNEI. The CDR3 consists of 14 residues. CDR3 protein: CASSVGQGPYEQYF. The CDR3 DNA reads as TGTGCCAGCAGTGTGGGACAGGGCCCCTACGAGCAGTACTTC.

This rearrangement joins TRBV28 to TRBJ2-5, with a possible D match to TRBD1 (7 bases). Germline V gene lookup returns CDR1 MDHEN and CDR2 SYDVKM. Trimming stripped 5 bases from V and 2 bases from J, with 18 bases between. The CDR3 runs to 16 residues. The CDR3 loop reads CASSPRRGEYQETQYF. The CDR3 DNA is TGTGCCAGCAGTCCACGCAGGGGGGAATATCAAGAGACCCAGTACTTC.

J is TRBJ1-5 and V is TRBV5-8; maybe TRBD1 (5 bases). Deletions cut 0 bases from V and 9 bases from J, with 16 bases between. Germline CDR1 reads SGHTS; CDR2 reads YDEGEE. This CDR3 comprises 15 residues. The CDR3 region is CASSLGRGPGVPQHF. The CDR3 nucleotides read TGTGCCAGCAGCTTGGGGCGGGGCCCGGGGGTGCCCCAGCATTTT.

Remarks on this clone: Within the sample, other DNA sequences also encode this same CDR3. The V gene is TRBV15, the J gene TRBJ1-1, with TRBD1 matching 7 bases. Germline V lookup: CDR1 LNHNV, CDR2 YYDKDF (reference sequence). Unmatched junction bases numbered 3, after V lost 0 bases and J lost 2 bases. CDR3 length: 15 amino acids. CDR3 DNA sequence: TGTGCCACCAGCAGAGATAGGGGGCCCAACACTGAAGCTTTCTTT. Amino acid sequence: CATSRDRGPNTEAFF.

The rearrangement links TRBV30 to TRBJ2-3; TRBD2 matches 8 bases. Trimming cost V 3 bases and J 0 bases; bases outside gene matches: 5. Germline V gene sequence: CDR1 GTSNPN, CDR2 SVGIG (reference sequence). The CDR3 extends over 15 amino acids. This CDR3 reads CAWRITSGSTDTQYF. CDR3 nucleotides: TGTGCCTGGAGGATAACTAGCGGTAGCACAGATACGCAGTATTTT.

On this clone itself: This specimen includes other DNA sequences encoding the same CDR3. The rearrangement uses TRBV20-1 and TRBJ2-7; TRBD1 matches at 10 bases. The germline CDR1 and CDR2 sequences are DFQATT and SNEGSKA (reference sequence). Trimming removed 6 bases from V and 5 bases from J; junction bases left unmatched: 1. This CDR3 spans 11 amino acids. CDR3 loop: CSAGTGDEQYF. CDR3 nucleotide sequence: TGCAGTGCCGGGACAGGGGACGAGCAGTACTTC.

DNA for the CDR3: TGCGCCAGCAGTGCGTCAATGAATGAAAAACTGTTTTTT. It is translated as CASSASMNEKLFF. The J gene is TRBJ1-4, the V gene TRBV10-1; D ambiguous. Trimming shortened V by 4 bases and J by 5 bases, and 8 bases separated the two germline ends. Germline-derived CDR1 and CDR2 are WNHNN and SYGVQD (reference sequence). This CDR3 has 13 amino acids.

This sequence joins TRBV6-5 and TRBJ2-5, with D unresolved. Germline V gene sequence: CDR1 MNHEY, CDR2 SVGAGI. V lost 0 bases and J 5 bases, leaving 4 bases between the germline ends. The CDR3 extends over 12 amino acids. The CDR3 DNA reads as TGTGCCAGCAGTTACTCACTGGAGACCCAGTACTTC. Its translation: CASSYSLETQYF.

The chain recombines TRBV27 with TRBJ1-6, with a tentative D call TRBD1 (5 bases). The length of the CDR3 is 15 residues. From germline, CDR1 is MNHEY and CDR2 SMNVEV (reference sequence). Trimming removed 2 bases at V and 8 bases at J, with 13 bases between. The CDR3 loop is CASSLGADKYSPLHF. The CDR3 bases are TGTGCCAGCAGTTTAGGAGCGGACAAGTATTCACCCCTCCACTTT.

V gene TRBV3-1 (or the pseudogene TRBV3-2) combines with J gene TRBJ2-7; 9 positions agree with TRBD2. The V gene end was trimmed by 0 bases and the J gene end by 3 bases; junction bases not matched to a gene: 6. Germline V gives CDR1 LGHDT, CDR2 YNNKEL (reference sequence). The CDR3 spans 16 residues. CDR3 nucleotides: TGTGCCAGCAGCCAAGACGGCAAGCGGGAGGTCTACGAGCAGTACTTC. Its translation is CASSQDGKREVYEQYF.

CDR3 in amino acids: CASSPAGTDTQYF. CDR3 DNA sequence: TGTGCCAGCAGCCCCGCGGGCACAGATACGCAGTATTTT. The chain is built from TRBV7-3 and TRBJ2-3; D remains ambiguous. This CDR3 has 13 amino acids. CDR1 is SGHTA, CDR2 FQGTGA, per germline. The germline V and J ends were trimmed by 5 bases and 1 base, with 7 bases remaining between them.

V usage is TRBV18 and J usage is TRBJ1-1; D gene uncertain. V dropped 2 bases and J dropped 3 bases, with 16 bases sitting between them. CDR3 length: 16 amino acids. The V gene's germline CDR1 is KGHSH and CDR2 LQKENI. The CDR3 region has the DNA TGTGCCAGCTCACCAAACCAGGCTCGATTCGACACTGAAGCTTTCTTT. It specifies CASSPNQARFDTEAFF.

The V call is TRBV29-1, the J call TRBJ2-7; D is unclear. The CDR3 loop spans 12 amino acids. V was shortened by 6 bases and J by 2 bases, with 11 bases between the two germline ends. Germline lookup yields CDR1 SQVTM and CDR2 ANQGSEA. The CDR3 region is CSVPDGAYEQYF. The CDR3 DNA reads TGCAGCGTCCCGGACGGCGCCTACGAGCAGTACTTC.

This chain joins TRBV5-1 and TRBJ1-1, with TRBD1 identical over 8 bases. Germline V gene lookup returns CDR1 SGHRS and CDR2 YFSETQ. This CDR3 region has 14 residues. Trimming removed 5 bases from V and 4 bases from J; junction bases left unmatched: 7. The CDR3 loop reads CASRAGGRVTEAFF. CDR3 sequence (DNA): TGCGCCAGCAGGGCAGGGGGCCGTGTCACTGAAGCTTTCTTT.

This clone was seen only once. V usage is TRBV7-2 and J usage is TRBJ2-7; D unclear. CDR3 size: 13 residues. CDR1 is SGHTA, CDR2 FQGNSA, per germline. Deletions cut 3 bases from V and 3 bases from J, with 9 bases between. CDR3 residues: CASSFSHIYEQYF. The DNA of the CDR3 is TGTGCCAGCAGCTTTTCACATATCTACGAGCAGTACTTC.

This clone was observed a single time. The rearrangement joins TRBV19 to TRBJ2-3; 7 bases align to TRBD2. The CDR3 spans 14 residues. Germline CDR1 LNHDA, CDR2 SQIVND (reference sequence). With V trimmed by 5 bases and J by 2 bases, 4 bases remained unmatched. For the CDR3, the DNA is TGTGCCAGTAGTGCGGGGGATTACACAGATACGCAGTATTTT. Translation gives CASSAGDYTDTQYF.

V usage is TRBV9 and J usage is TRBJ2-1; 11 bases map to TRBD2. Germline-derived CDR1 and CDR2 are SGDLS and YYNGEE. The CDR3 has 17 amino acids. V dropped 2 bases and J dropped 5; count of bases not matched to a gene: 9. CDR3 residues: CASSVTKGGLADNEQFF. The DNA for the CDR3 is TGTGCCAGCAGCGTCACTAAAGGGGGACTAGCGGACAATGAGCAGTTCTTC.